This T cell receptor (beta chain) appears in the sequencing data of a study of cytomegalovirus exposure and HLA in healthy donors. CDR3 size: 15 residues. The trim removed 1 base at V and 7 bases at J, leaving 7 bases unmatched. Germline V gene sequence: CDR1 SEHNR, CDR2 FQNEAQ (reference sequence). This clone was recorded a few times. 13 Jbeta primers and 60 Vbeta primers were used for the PCR. Assay: immunoSEQ multiplex PCR; the TCRdb copy retains only in-frame clones and omits some. The sample lists about 120,000 clones; 75% were seen once. This receptor was taken from a woman in her thirties or forties in good health and CMV-seropositive. The specimen was PBMCs. The rearrangement uses TRBV7-9 and TRBJ1-1; 9 positions match TRBD1. CDR3 nucleotides: TGTGCCAGCAGCTTAGGAGGACAGGGGCCGATTGAAGCTTTCTTT. Its protein product is CASSLGGQGPIEAFF. Looking up the rest from reference TRBV7-9 and TRBJ1-1 gives the full variable domain: DTGVSQNPRHKITKRGQNVTFRCDPISEHNRLYWYRQTLGQGPEFLTYFQNEAQLEKSRLLSDRFSAERPKGSFSTLEIQRTEQGDSAMYLCASSLGGQGPIEAFFGQGTRLTVV.